This passage covers 14 T cell receptor beta chains from one sample sequenced in a study of post-analysis software for immune sequencing data. Study-level points and caveats: Relative to controls, patients had about five TRBV segments at higher frequency, with TRBV5-6, TRBV5-1 and TRBV20-1 among these.

Their target antigens are unknown. Unique molecular identifiers were present in the TCR beta cDNA libraries. TCRdb re-derived calls from the PCR reads in MiXCR, one entry per CDR3 protein. The data show 700,000 to 800,000 distinct CDR3 sequences, about 32% seen once. Sequenced material: blood. These receptors were collected from a girl aged 5-17 years with multiple sclerosis.

The chain joins TRBV29-1 to TRBJ1-1; D gene unclear. This CDR3 is 14 amino acids long. In germline, CDR1 is SQVTM, CDR2 ANQGSEA. Trimming pared 1 base from V and 1 base from J, leaving 10 bases between. In DNA form, the CDR3 reads TGCAGCGTTGAAGCAGGCTCCTGGAACACTGAAGCTTTCTTT. Protein: CSVEAGSWNTEAFF.

As for this clonotype: Because the CDR3 is missing its conserved closing phenylalanine or tryptophan, this is likely a read error. The rearrangement uses TRBV4-3 and TRBJ1-4; 8 bases fit TRBD1. Germline CDR1 is LGHNA and CDR2 is YSLEER. The CDR3 is 17 residues long. J was trimmed by 8 bases and V by 0 bases; bases with no gene match: 11. The CDR3 protein is CASSQEGAAGGNEKLFI. CDR3 DNA: TGCGCCAGCAGCCAAGAAGGAGCGGCAGGGGGCAACGAAAAACTGTTTATT.

There are a few counts of this clonotype. V usage is TRBV4-3 and J usage is TRBJ2-7; 10 positions agree with TRBD2. The CDR3 has 15 residues. Germline-derived CDR1 and CDR2 are LGHNA and YSLEER. The J segment lost 7 bases and the V segment lost 0 bases, leaving 6 bases of the junction unmatched. In DNA, the CDR3 is TGCGCCAGCAGCCAAGATATAGCGGGAGGTCGGGAGCAGTACTTC. Residues: CASSQDIAGGREQYF.

V is TRBV7-9 and J is TRBJ2-1, with TRBD1 matching over 9 bases. V shed 9 bases and J 7 bases; nucleotides not matched to a gene: 13. Germline values: CDR1 SEHNR, CDR2 FQNEAQ (reference sequence). The CDR3 is made up of 15 amino acids. DNA of the CDR3: TGTGCCAGTTTACCACAGGGGGCGCTCGAGAATGAGCAGTTCTTC. Residues: CASLPQGALENEQFF.

The sample holds a few counts of this clonotype. The chain couples TRBV7-2 to TRBJ2-3, with 8 bases identical to TRBD2. This CDR3 has 18 residues. CDR1 and CDR2 (germline): SGHTA, FQGNSA. V trimming: 5 bases; J trimming: 0 bases; junction bases outside the gene matches: 13. CDR3 sequence: CASSPIGSGISSTDTQYF. CDR3 DNA sequence: TGTGCCAGCAGCCCCATCGGTAGCGGGATCTCTAGCACAGATACGCAGTATTTT. Supplemented by reference TRBV7-2 and TRBJ2-3, the full variable domain reads GAGVSQSPSNKVTEKGKDVELRCDPISGHTALYWYRQSLGQGLEFLIYFQGNSAPDKSGLPSDRFSAERTGGSVSTLTIQRTQQEDSAVYLCASSPIGSGISSTDTQYFGPGTRLTVL.

This rearrangement joins TRBV28 to TRBJ2-3; 8 bases match TRBD2. The CDR3 totals 14 residues. The germline V gene encodes CDR1 MDHEN and CDR2 SYDVKM. The V and J ends lost 1 base and 8 bases, in that order; junction bases with no gene match: 5. The CDR3 DNA is TGTGCCAGCAGTTTATACGGGGGGGCCGGTACGCAGTATTTT. Its protein is CASSLYGGAGTQYF.

This rearrangement joins TRBV28 to TRBJ1-2, with 8 bases matching TRBD1. Germline V gene data show CDR1 as MDHEN and CDR2 as SYDVKM. V lost 3 bases and J lost 5; bases outside the gene matches: 8. This CDR3 contains 15 residues. The CDR3: CASSFPQGAGYGYTF. The DNA for the CDR3 is TGTGCCAGCAGTTTCCCCCAGGGGGCGGGATATGGCTACACCTTC.

The genes are TRBV20-1 and TRBJ2-5, with D possibly matching TRBD1 (6 bases). The DNA matches TRBJ2-1 better at its end, which makes the J call doubtful. There are 14 residues in the CDR3. From germline, CDR1 is DFQATT and CDR2 SNEGSKA (reference sequence). The CDR3 DNA follows: TGCAGTGCTGGCCCACAGGGTGTTCAAGAGACCCAGTTCTTC. This sequence encodes CSAGPQGVQETQFF.

Many counts were recorded for this clonotype. The J gene is TRBJ2-7, the V gene TRBV4-3; 7 nucleotides align to TRBD1. The V and J ends lost 0 bases and 5 bases, in that order; junction bases with no gene match: 7. Germline CDR1 and CDR2: LGHNA and YSLEER. CDR3 length: 15 residues. CDR3 nucleotides: TGCGCCAGCAGCCAAGATACAGGGGTGTTGGACGAGCAGTACTTC. Protein product: CASSQDTGVLDEQYF.

The table lists this clonotype with a few counts. This sequence joins TRBV28 and TRBJ1-6, with D possibly matching TRBD1 (5 bases). Trimming pared 5 bases from V and 7 bases from J, leaving 15 bases between. CDR1 and CDR2 from the germline V gene are MDHEN and SYDVKM. CDR3 length: 15 residues. The CDR3, as DNA: TGTGCCAGCAGTCCCCACACGGACACGAATTCACCCCTCCACTTT. Residues: CASSPHTDTNSPLHF.

CDR3 residues: CSARGVRDEQFF. The CDR3 nucleotides read TGCAGTGCTAGAGGAGTACGAGATGAGCAGTTCTTC. The chain recombines TRBV20-1 with TRBJ2-1, with D unclear. Germline V gene data show CDR1 as DFQATT and CDR2 as SNEGSKA (reference sequence). CDR3 length: 12 residues. With 1 base removed from V and 8 bases from J, the gap between germline ends came to 9 bases.

This chain links TRBV10-3 with TRBJ2-1; D may be TRBD1 (6 bases). The V gene's germline CDR1 is ENHRY and CDR2 SYGVKD. There are 15 residues in the CDR3. Deletions cut 0 bases from V and 3 bases from J, with 9 bases between. The CDR3: CAISESHRVYNEQFF. The CDR3 DNA is TGTGCCATCAGTGAGTCCCACAGGGTCTACAATGAGCAGTTCTTC.

The chain recombines TRBV12-3 or TRBV12-4 with TRBJ2-1; 10 bases align to TRBD2. V was clipped by 7 bases and J by 6 bases; unmatched bases: 9. This CDR3 is built from 15 residues. The CDR3 DNA reads as TGTGCCAGCATTCAGAGCGGGAGGGCCCTCAATGAGCAGTTCTTC. Protein sequence: CASIQSGRALNEQFF.

In regard to this clonotype: The junction does not match germline at one end; this may be a read error. This chain uses TRBV20-1 with TRBJ2-7; 7 positions agree with TRBD2. The J call may be wrong; the DNA end is better matched by TRBJ2-5. The CDR3 runs to 15 residues. CDR1 and CDR2 (germline): DFQATT, SNEGSKA (reference sequence). The CDR3 sequence is CSTRDPQRDFGTQYF. The CDR3 DNA follows: TGCAGTACTAGAGATCCGCAGCGGGACTTTGGGACCCAGTACTTC.